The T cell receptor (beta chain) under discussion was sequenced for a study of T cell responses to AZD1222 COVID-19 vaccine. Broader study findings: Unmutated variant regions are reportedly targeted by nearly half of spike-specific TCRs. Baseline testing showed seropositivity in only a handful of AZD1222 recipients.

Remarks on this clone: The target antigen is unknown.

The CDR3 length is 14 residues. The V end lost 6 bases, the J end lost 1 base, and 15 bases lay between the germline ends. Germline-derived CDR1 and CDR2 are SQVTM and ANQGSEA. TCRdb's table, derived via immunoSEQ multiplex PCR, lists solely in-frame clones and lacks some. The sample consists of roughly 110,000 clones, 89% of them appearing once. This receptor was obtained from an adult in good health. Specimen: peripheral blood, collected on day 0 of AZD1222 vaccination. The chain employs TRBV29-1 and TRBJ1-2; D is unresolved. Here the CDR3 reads CSVGEPGLNYGYTF. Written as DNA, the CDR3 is TGCAGCGTCGGCGAGCCTGGCCTTAACTATGGCTACACCTTC. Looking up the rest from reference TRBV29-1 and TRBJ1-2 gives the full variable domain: SAVISQKPSRDICQRGTSLTIQCQVDSQVTMMFWYRQQPGQSLTLIATANQGSEATYESGFVIDKFPISRPNLTFSTLTVSNMSPEDSSIYLCSVGEPGLNYGYTFGSGTRLTVV.